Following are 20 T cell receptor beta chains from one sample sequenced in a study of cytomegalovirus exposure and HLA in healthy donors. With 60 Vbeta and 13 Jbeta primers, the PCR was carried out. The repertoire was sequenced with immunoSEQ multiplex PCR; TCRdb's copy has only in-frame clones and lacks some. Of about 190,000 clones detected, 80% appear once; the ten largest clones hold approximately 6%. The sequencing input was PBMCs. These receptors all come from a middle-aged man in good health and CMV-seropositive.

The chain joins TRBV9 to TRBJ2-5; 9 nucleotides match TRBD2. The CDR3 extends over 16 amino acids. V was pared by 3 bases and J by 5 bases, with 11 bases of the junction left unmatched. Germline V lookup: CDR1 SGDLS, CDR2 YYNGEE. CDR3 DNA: TGTGCCAGCAGCGCACTAGCGGGCATGCTTCCCGAGACCCAGTACTTC. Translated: CASSALAGMLPETQYF. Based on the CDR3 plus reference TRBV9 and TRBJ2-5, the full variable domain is DSGVTQTPKHLITATGQRVTLRCSPRSGDLSVYWYQQSLDQGLQFLIQYYNGEERAKGNILERFSAQQFPDLHSELNLSSLELGDSALYFCASSALAGMLPETQYFGPGTRLLVL.

Here the CDR3 DNA reads TGTGCCAGCAGCTTAGGGGCAGGGGGCCCCGGGGACAATGAGCAGTTCTTC. This translates into CASSLGAGGPGDNEQFF. The genes are TRBV11-2 and TRBJ2-1; 8 positions agree with TRBD1. The CDR3 spans 17 residues. Germline V gene sequence: CDR1 SGHAT, CDR2 FQNNGV. With 1 base clipped from V and 5 bases from J, the junction kept 10 bases outside the gene matches.

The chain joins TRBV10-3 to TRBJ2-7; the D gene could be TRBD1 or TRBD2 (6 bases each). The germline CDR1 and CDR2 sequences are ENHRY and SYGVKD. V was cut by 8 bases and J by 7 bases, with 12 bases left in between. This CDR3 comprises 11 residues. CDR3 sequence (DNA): TGTGCCATCGGTGGGGGGCAAGAGCAGTACTTC. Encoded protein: CAIGGGQEQYF.

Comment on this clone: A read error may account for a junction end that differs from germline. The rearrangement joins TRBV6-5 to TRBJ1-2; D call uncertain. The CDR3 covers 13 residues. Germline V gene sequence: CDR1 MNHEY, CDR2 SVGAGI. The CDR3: CAGSYNRNYGYTF. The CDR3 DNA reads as TGTGCCGGCAGTTATAACAGAAACTATGGCTACACCTTC.

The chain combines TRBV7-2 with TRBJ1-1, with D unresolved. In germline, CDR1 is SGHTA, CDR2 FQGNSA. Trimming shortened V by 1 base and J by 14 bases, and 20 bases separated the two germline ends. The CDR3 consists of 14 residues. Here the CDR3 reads CASSLDGSETSQFF. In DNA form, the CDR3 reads TGTGCCAGCAGCTTAGACGGATCAGAGACATCCCAGTTCTTT. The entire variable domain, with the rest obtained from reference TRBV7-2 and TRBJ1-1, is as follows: GAGVSQSPSNKVTEKGKDVELRCDPISGHTALYWYRQSLGQGLEFLIYFQGNSAPDKSGLPSDRFSAERTGGSVSTLTIQRTQQEDSAVYLCASSLDGSETSQFFGQGTRLTVV.

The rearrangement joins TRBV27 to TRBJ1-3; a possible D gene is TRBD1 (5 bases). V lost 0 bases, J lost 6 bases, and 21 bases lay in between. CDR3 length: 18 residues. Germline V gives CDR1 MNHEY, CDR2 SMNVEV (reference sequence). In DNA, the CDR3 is TGTGCCAGCAGTTTATCTTATCCGCAGGGTCTTGGGATAAACACCATATATTTT. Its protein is CASSLSYPQGLGINTIYF.

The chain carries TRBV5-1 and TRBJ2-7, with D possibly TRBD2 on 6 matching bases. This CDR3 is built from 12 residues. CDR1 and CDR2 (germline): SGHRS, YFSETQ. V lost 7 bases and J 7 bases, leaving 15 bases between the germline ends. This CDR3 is CASGTPLGEQYF. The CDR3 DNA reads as TGCGCCAGCGGGACTCCTTTGGGGGAGCAGTACTTC.

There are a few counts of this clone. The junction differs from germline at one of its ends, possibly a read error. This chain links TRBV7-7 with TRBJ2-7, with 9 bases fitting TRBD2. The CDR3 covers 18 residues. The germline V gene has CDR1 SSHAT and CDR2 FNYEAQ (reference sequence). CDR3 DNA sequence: TGTGCTAGCAGCTTAGGCCCGAGGGGCGGGGGGGCCTCCTACGAGCAGTACTTC. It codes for CASSLGPRGGGASYEQYF.

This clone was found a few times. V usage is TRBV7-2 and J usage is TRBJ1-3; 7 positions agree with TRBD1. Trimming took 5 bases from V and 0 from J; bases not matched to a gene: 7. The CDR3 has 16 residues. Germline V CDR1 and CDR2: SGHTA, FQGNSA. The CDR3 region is CASSLEGTDSGNTIYF. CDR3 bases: TGTGCCAGCAGCCTAGAGGGGACAGACTCTGGAAACACCATATATTTT.

CDR3 amino acids: CASSPRTGLNEKLFF. CDR3 DNA sequence: TGTGCCAGCAGCCCGAGGACAGGGCTTAATGAAAAACTGTTTTTT. The chain carries TRBV13 and TRBJ1-4; TRBD1 agrees at 8 bases. Germline V gene sequence: CDR1 PRHDT, CDR2 FYEKMQ (reference sequence). The length of the CDR3 is 15 residues. Unmatched junction bases numbered 6, after V lost 5 bases and J lost 4 bases.

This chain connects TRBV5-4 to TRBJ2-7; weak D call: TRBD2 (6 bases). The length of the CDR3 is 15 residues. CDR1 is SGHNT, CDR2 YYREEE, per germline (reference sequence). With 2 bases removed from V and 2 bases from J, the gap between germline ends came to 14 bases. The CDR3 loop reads CASSLGGDRAYEQYF. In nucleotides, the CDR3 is TGTGCCAGCAGCTTAGGAGGGGACCGAGCCTACGAGCAGTACTTC.

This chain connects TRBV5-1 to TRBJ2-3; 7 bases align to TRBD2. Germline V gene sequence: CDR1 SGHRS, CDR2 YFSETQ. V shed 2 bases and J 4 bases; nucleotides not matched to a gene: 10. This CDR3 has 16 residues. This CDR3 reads CASSFGGRGRPDTQYF. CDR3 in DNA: TGCGCCAGCAGCTTTGGGGGGAGGGGACGGCCAGATACGCAGTATTTT. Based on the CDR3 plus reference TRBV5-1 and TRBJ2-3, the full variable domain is KAGVTQTPRYLIKTRGQQVTLSCSPISGHRSVSWYQQTPGQGLQFLFEYFSETQRNKGNFPGRFSGRQFSNSRSEMNVSTLELGDSALYLCASSFGGRGRPDTQYFGPGTRLTVL.

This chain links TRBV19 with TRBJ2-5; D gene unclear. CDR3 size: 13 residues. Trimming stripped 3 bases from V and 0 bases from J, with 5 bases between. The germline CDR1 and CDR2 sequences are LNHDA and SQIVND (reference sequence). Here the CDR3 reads CASSIRDQETQYF. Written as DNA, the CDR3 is TGTGCCAGTAGTATCCGGGACCAAGAGACCCAGTACTTC.

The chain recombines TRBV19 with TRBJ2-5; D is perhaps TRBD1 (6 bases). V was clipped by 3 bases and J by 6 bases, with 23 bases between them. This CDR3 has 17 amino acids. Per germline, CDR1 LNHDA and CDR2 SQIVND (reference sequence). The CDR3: CASSMSPTGIWVQTQYF. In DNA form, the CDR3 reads TGTGCCAGTAGTATGTCTCCGACAGGTATCTGGGTTCAGACCCAGTACTTC.

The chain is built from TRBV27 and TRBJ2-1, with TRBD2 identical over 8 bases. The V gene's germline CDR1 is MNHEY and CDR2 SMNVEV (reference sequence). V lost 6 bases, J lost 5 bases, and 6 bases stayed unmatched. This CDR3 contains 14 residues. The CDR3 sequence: CASSSSGPNNEQFF. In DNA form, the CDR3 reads TGTGCCAGCAGCTCTAGCGGGCCTAACAATGAGCAGTTCTTC.

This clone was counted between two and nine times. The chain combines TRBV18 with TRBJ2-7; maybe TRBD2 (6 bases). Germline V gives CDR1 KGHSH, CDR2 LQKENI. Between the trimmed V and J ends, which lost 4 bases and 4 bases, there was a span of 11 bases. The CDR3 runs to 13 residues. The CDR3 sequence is CASSREALYEQYF. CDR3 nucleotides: TGTGCCAGCTCACGGGAGGCCTTATACGAGCAGTACTTC.

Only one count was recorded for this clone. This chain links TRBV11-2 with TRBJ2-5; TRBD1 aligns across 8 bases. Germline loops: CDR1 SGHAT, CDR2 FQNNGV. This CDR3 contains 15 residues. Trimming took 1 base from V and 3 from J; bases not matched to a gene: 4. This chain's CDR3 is CASSLGDRGKETQYF. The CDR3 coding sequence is TGTGCCAGCAGCTTAGGAGACAGGGGAAAAGAGACCCAGTACTTC.

The CDR3 coding sequence is TGCGCCAGCAGCCTTCGGACAGGGGGAGGTACCGGTGGAAACACCATATATTTT. Its translation is CASSLRTGGGTGGNTIYF. The chain links TRBV4-1 to TRBJ1-3, with 10 bases identical to TRBD1. V lost 4 bases, J lost 3 bases, and 12 bases stayed unmatched. Germline CDR1 reads MGHRA; CDR2 reads YSYEKL. The CDR3 runs 18 residues.

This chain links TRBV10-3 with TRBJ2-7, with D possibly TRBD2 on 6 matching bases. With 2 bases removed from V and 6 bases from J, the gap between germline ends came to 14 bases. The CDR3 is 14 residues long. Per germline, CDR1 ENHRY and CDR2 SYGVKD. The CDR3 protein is CAISEKRLAPEQYF. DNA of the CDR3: TGTGCCATCAGTGAGAAAAGGCTAGCGCCCGAGCAGTACTTC.

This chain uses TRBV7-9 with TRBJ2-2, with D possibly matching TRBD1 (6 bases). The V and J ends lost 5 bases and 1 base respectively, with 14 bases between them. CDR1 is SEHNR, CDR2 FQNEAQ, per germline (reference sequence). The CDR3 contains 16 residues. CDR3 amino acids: CASSPGAALNTGELFF. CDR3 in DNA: TGTGCCAGCAGCCCAGGGGCAGCCTTGAACACCGGGGAGCTGTTTTTT.